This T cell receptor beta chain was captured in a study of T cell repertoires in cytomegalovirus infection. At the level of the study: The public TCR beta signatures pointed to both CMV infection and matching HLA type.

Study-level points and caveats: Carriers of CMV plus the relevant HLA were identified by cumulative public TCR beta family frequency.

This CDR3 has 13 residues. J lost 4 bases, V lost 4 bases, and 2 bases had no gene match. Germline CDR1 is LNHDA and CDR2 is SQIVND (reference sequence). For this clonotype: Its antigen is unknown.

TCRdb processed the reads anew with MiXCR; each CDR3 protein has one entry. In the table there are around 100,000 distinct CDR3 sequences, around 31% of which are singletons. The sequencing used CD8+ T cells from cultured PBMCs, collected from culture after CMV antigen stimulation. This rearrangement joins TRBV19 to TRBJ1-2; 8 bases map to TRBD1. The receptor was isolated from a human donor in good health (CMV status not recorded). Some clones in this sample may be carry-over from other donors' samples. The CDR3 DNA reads TGTGCCAGTAGTACGACAGGGGCCTATGGCTACACCTTC. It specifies CASSTTGAYGYTF.